This T cell receptor (beta chain) comes out of a study of identifying expanded T cells in peripheral blood. Trimming stripped 0 bases from V and 1 base from J, with 12 bases between. CDR1 and CDR2 from the germline V gene are SGDLS and YYNGEE. The CDR3 length is 16 residues. This clone was seen a handful of times. Repertoires were generated with immunoSEQ multiplex PCR, while TCRdb's copy carries only in-frame clones and drops some. Found here are tens of thousands of clones, 84% of them singletons; the top ten hold about 18%. The J gene is TRBJ2-3, the V gene TRBV9, with a weak D call TRBD2 (6 bases). The specimen sequenced was blood. This clonotype originated in a person aged 18 to 75 in good health. The CDR3 protein is CASSVGASARTDTQYF. CDR3 DNA: TGTGCCAGCAGCGTAGGGGCTAGCGCCCGCACAGATACGCAGTATTTT.